The 17 T cell receptor beta chains reported below all come from one sample, sequenced in a study of response to subunit inactivated influenza vaccine. TCRdb re-derived calls from the RT-PCR reads in MiXCR, one entry per CDR3 protein. The sample contains about 650,000 distinct CDR3 sequences, less than 15% of which appear only once. Sequenced here: PBMCs from blood, sampled 14 days before vaccination. The receptors were gathered from a man between 50 and 59 years old who received an inactivated influenza vaccine.

This rearrangement joins TRBV3-1 to TRBJ1-6; 7 bases fit TRBD1. Losses at the gene ends were 4 bases for V and 10 bases for J; bases not matched to a gene: 10. Per the germline V gene, CDR1 is LGHDT and CDR2 is YNNKEL (reference sequence). The CDR3 has 15 residues. The CDR3 region has the DNA TGTGCCAGCAGCCCAGGGGGTGCCGTTATGTCACCCCTCCACTTT. Translating gives CASSPGGAVMSPLHF.

This clonotype has more than one count but fewer than ten. V usage is TRBV24-1 and J usage is TRBJ2-1; D possibly corresponds to TRBD1 (5 bases). CDR3 length: 15 residues. In germline, CDR1 is KGHDR, CDR2 SFDVKD. The ends were cut back, 3 bases at V and 4 bases at J, with 12 bases in the middle. In DNA form, the CDR3 reads TGTGCCACCAGTGATAGGACACCCCTTTACAATGAGCAGTTCTTC. Translated, it gives CATSDRTPLYNEQFF.

This clonotype was seen ten or more times. This chain uses TRBV7-3 with TRBJ2-1; 8 positions agree with TRBD1. In germline, CDR1 is SGHTA, CDR2 FQGTGA. V gave up 5 bases and J gave up 8 bases; unmatched junction bases: 8. This CDR3 has 14 amino acids. CDR3 sequence (DNA): TGTGCCAGCAGCCCCCATAACAGGGGGGATGAGCAGTTCTTC. The encoded protein is CASSPHNRGDEQFF.

V is TRBV7-3 and J is TRBJ2-3; TRBD2 is a possible D gene (6 bases). The CDR3 sequence is 16 residues long. The germline V and J ends were trimmed by 5 bases and 1 base, with 16 bases remaining between them. Germline CDR1 reads SGHTA; CDR2 reads FQGTGA. The CDR3 sequence is CASSPAPGSGTDTQYF. The CDR3, as DNA: TGTGCCAGCAGCCCCGCCCCCGGGAGCGGCACAGATACGCAGTATTTT. The entire variable domain, with the rest obtained from reference TRBV7-3 and TRBJ2-3, is as follows: GAGVSQTPSNKVTEKGKYVELRCDPISGHTALYWYRQSLGQGPEFLIYFQGTGAADDSGLPNDRFFAVRPEGSVSTLKIQRTERGDSAVYLCASSPAPGSGTDTQYFGPGTRLTVL.

V gene TRBV6-6 combines with J gene TRBJ1-2; 7 bases are shared with TRBD1. The germline V gene has CDR1 MNHNY and CDR2 SVGAGI (reference sequence). This CDR3 has 12 residues. The trim removed 4 bases at V and 7 bases at J, leaving 3 bases unmatched. The CDR3 spells CASSSDRSGYTF. The CDR3 DNA is TGTGCCAGCAGTTCGGACAGGTCTGGCTACACCTTC.

The chain is built from TRBV20-1 and TRBJ2-7, with 8 bases fitting TRBD2. The germline V gene encodes CDR1 DFQATT and CDR2 SNEGSKA (reference sequence). This CDR3 has 14 residues. Germline trimming cut 3 bases from V and 2 bases from J; bases unmatched to any gene: 6. The CDR3 DNA sequence: TGCAGTGCTAGTCTTGCGGGGGGAACCTACGAGCAGTACTTC. This translates into CSASLAGGTYEQYF.

A few counts support this clonotype. V is TRBV6-4 and J is TRBJ2-7; TRBD2 is a possible D gene (6 bases). Trimming cost V 2 bases and J 7 bases, with 9 bases left between them. The CDR3 runs 12 residues. CDR1 is MRHNA and CDR2 is SNTAGT in the germline V gene. In nucleotides, the CDR3 is TGTGCCAGCAGTGACCAAGGAGGGGAGCAGTACTTC. Its protein product is CASSDQGGEQYF.

The chain joins TRBV11-2 to TRBJ2-5, with D maybe TRBD1 (5 bases). Germline CDR1 reads SGHAT; CDR2 reads FQNNGV. The CDR3 extends over 14 amino acids. V gave up 8 bases and J gave up 0 bases, with 13 bases separating them. CDR3 in DNA: TGTGCCAGCCGACCCCAGGGAAACCAAGAGACCCAGTACTTC. Translating it yields CASRPQGNQETQYF.

Here the CDR3 reads CASSMGQETFEAFF. The CDR3 nucleotides read TGCGCCAGCAGCATGGGACAGGAAACGTTTGAAGCTTTCTTT. The chain has TRBV5-1 and TRBJ1-1, with 8 nucleotides matching TRBD1. The CDR3 contains 14 residues. The germline gives CDR1 SGHRS, CDR2 YFSETQ. After removal of 4 bases from V and 7 bases from J, the junction contained 9 bases not matched to a gene. Complete variable domain (other parts from reference TRBV5-1 and TRBJ1-1): KAGVTQTPRYLIKTRGQQVTLSCSPISGHRSVSWYQQTPGQGLQFLFEYFSETQRNKGNFPGRFSGRQFSNSRSEMNVSTLELGDSALYLCASSMGQETFEAFFGQGTRLTVV.

This chain links TRBV5-1 with TRBJ2-7, with 10 bases identical to TRBD1. CDR1 and CDR2 (germline): SGHRS, YFSETQ. This CDR3 spans 16 amino acids. V was clipped by 2 bases and J by 2 bases; unmatched bases: 7. CDR3 nucleotides: TGCGCCAGCAGCTTTTTACCCGGGACAGGGGCCTACGAGCAGTACTTC. This translates into CASSFLPGTGAYEQYF.

This clonotype has more than one count but fewer than ten. The CDR3 sequence is CATTKAGDTGELFF. The CDR3 DNA reads as TGTGCCACAACAAAGGCTGGGGACACCGGGGAGCTGTTTTTT. This rearrangement joins TRBV19 to TRBJ2-2; D remains ambiguous. Trimming took 10 bases from V and 3 from J, leaving 15 bases between them. CDR1 LNHDA and CDR2 SQIVND come from the germline V gene (reference sequence). This CDR3 is built from 14 residues.

This clonotype was counted a single time. This chain uses TRBV5-6 with TRBJ2-2, with TRBD1 matching over 7 bases. Germline V gene lookup returns CDR1 SGHDT and CDR2 YYEEEE. This CDR3 spans 14 amino acids. V dropped 5 bases and J dropped 4; count of bases not matched to a gene: 5. Here the CDR3 DNA reads TGTGCCAGCAGTCGGGACAGCCCCACCGGGGAGCTGTTTTTT. This gives the protein CASSRDSPTGELFF. The full variable domain, in which reference TRBV5-6 and TRBJ2-2 provide the parts outside the CDR3, is DAGVTQSPTHLIKTRGQQVTLRCSPKSGHDTVSWYQQALGQGPQFIFQYYEEEERQRGNFPDRFSGHQFPNYSSELNVNALLLGDSALYLCASSRDSPTGELFFGEGSRLTVL.

The genes are TRBV10-2 and TRBJ2-3, with 9 bases lining up with TRBD1. The J segment lost 4 bases and the V segment lost 9 bases, leaving 2 bases of the junction unmatched. This CDR3 is built from 12 residues. Germline V gives CDR1 WSHSY, CDR2 SAAADI. This CDR3 is CASGQGSDTQYF. DNA of the CDR3: TGCGCCAGTGGACAGGGGTCAGATACGCAGTATTTT.

This clonotype was seen a handful of times. The chain is built from TRBV14 and TRBJ1-1; 7 nucleotides agree with TRBD1. Germline trimming cut 6 bases from V and 4 bases from J; bases unmatched to any gene: 8. The CDR3 totals 14 residues. Germline V CDR1 and CDR2: SGHDN, FVKESK. For the CDR3, the DNA is TGTGCCAGCAGTATTTCAGGGGGTATCACTGAAGCTTTCTTT. This sequence encodes CASSISGGITEAFF.

The table lists this clonotype with a count of one. An end of the junction does not agree with germline; a read error may underlie this. The chain carries TRBV20-1 and TRBJ2-1, with D possibly TRBD2 on 6 matching bases. The CDR3 covers 15 residues. The germline gives CDR1 DFQATT, CDR2 SNEGSKA (reference sequence). The chain's CDR3 is CCARDDGRRANEQFF. The CDR3 nucleotides are TGCTGTGCTAGAGATGACGGGAGAAGGGCCAATGAGCAGTTCTTC.

The CDR3 bases are TGTGCCTGGAGCACAGGGGGAGCCGGGGAGCTGTTTTTT. Encoded protein: CAWSTGGAGELFF. V is TRBV30 and J is TRBJ2-2, with 8 bases identical to TRBD1. The germline CDR1 and CDR2 sequences are GTSNPN and SVGIG (reference sequence). The CDR3 loop spans 13 amino acids. The V and J ends lost 3 bases and 6 bases, in that order; junction bases with no gene match: 3.

This chain connects TRBV5-1 to TRBJ2-5; perhaps TRBD1 as D (6 bases). V was pared by 2 bases and J by 5 bases, with 13 bases between. CDR3 length: 14 residues. Germline-derived CDR1 and CDR2 are SGHRS and YFSETQ. The CDR3 spells CASSFFDRTETQYF. For the CDR3, the DNA is TGCGCCAGCAGCTTTTTTGACAGGACGGAGACCCAGTACTTC.